This is a list of T cell receptor beta chains from one sample in a study of blood T cell repertoires in COVID-19. Profiling relied on immunoSEQ multiplex PCR, and the TCRdb table lists in-frame clones only, not all of them. The sample lists some 200,000 clones; about 79% were seen once. Sequences were obtained from peripheral blood. The receptor set was obtained from a man aged 45 to 65 with active or convalescent COVID-19. The conserved cysteine and the conserved F or W are not part of the CDR3 here.

>TRBJ1-4|TRBV28
ASSQRQGSEKLF
>TRBJ1-2|TRBV18
ASSPDWTVTNYGYT
>TRBJ2-5|TRBV5-6
ASSPLAGGPGETQY
>TRBJ1-6|TRBV6-5
ASSDRALYNSPLH
>TRBJ2-2|TRBV19
ASSTLGTSGSTGELF
>TRBJ1-1|TRBV19
ASTLDRGTEAF
>TRBJ1-2|TRBV30
AWSVLAGDGYT
>TRBJ1-4|TRBV14
ASSLTVPNEKLF
>TRBJ1-4|TRBV2
ASSDDRSREKLF
>TRBJ1-4|TRBV15
ATSRGTRGTDEKLF
>TRBJ1-4|TRBV28
ASSHRPINEKLF
>TRBJ1-2|TRBV27
ASSHTGGYGYT
>TRBJ2-7|TRBV28
ASSLLLAGGYEQY
>TRBJ2-3|TRBV5-8
ASSSGTNTDTQY
>TRBJ2-3|TRBV4-3
ASSQDRSGDTQY
>TRBJ2-3|TRBV6-5
ASRVEVGTDTQY
>TRBJ1-1|TRBV7-9
ASSGRNIHTEAF
>TRBJ2-2|TRBV6-5
ASSPGQGVGELF
>TRBJ2-5|TRBV6-5
ASSYADRGRETQY
>TRBJ1-1|TRBV18
ASSRTGDTEAF
>TRBJ2-1|TRBV6-6
ASSPKTGIFDSDNYNEQF
>TRBJ1-1|TRBV28
ASSIDRGLTEAF
>TRBJ1-5|TRBV19
ASSIGQVNQPQH
>TRBJ2-7|TRBV7-9
ASSLAVAGEGVDEQY
>TRBJ1-2|TRBV7-9
ASSLLTGSYGYT
>TRBJ1-3|TRBV28
ASLNGDSGNTIY
>TRBJ1-2|TRBV7-9
ASSVIRGLGDYGYT
>TRBJ1-5|TRBV2
ASSWQGWDQPQH
>TRBJ1-6|TRBV14
ASSHGRQGRSSYNSPLH
>TRBJ1-1|TRBV29-1
SVEAGRGTEAF
>TRBJ1-2|TRBV6-5
ASGRDYGYT
>TRBJ2-1|TRBV4-3
ASSQGTSGRDNEQF
>TRBJ2-3|TRBV4-1
ASSPRRGSTDTQY
>TRBJ2-3|TRBV13
ASSLTGADTQY
>TRBJ1-6|TRBV28
ASSLILGQGGSPLH
>TRBJ1-6|TRBV6-6
ASAAGTVNSPLH
>TRBJ2-7|TRBV24-1
ATSDSSDPYEQY
>TRBJ2-7|TRBV6-5
ASSSRRTSSYEQY
>TRBJ1-1|TRBV1
TSKRRGFRDTEAF
>TRBJ1-1|TRBV28
ASRSGGYTEAF